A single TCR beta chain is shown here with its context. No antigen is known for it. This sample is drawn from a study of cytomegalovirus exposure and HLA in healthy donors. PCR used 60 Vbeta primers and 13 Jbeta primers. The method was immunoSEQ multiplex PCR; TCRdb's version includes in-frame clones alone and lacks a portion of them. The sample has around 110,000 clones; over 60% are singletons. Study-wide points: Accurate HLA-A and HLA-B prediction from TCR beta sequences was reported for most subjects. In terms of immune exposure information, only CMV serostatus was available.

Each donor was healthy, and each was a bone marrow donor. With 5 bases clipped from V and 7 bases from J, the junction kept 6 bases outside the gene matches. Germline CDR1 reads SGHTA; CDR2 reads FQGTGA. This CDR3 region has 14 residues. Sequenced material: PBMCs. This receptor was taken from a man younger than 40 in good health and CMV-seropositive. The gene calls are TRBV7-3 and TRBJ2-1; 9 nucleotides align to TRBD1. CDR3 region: CASSAGTGRNEQFF. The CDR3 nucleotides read TGTGCCAGCAGCGCCGGGACAGGGAGGAATGAGCAGTTCTTC.